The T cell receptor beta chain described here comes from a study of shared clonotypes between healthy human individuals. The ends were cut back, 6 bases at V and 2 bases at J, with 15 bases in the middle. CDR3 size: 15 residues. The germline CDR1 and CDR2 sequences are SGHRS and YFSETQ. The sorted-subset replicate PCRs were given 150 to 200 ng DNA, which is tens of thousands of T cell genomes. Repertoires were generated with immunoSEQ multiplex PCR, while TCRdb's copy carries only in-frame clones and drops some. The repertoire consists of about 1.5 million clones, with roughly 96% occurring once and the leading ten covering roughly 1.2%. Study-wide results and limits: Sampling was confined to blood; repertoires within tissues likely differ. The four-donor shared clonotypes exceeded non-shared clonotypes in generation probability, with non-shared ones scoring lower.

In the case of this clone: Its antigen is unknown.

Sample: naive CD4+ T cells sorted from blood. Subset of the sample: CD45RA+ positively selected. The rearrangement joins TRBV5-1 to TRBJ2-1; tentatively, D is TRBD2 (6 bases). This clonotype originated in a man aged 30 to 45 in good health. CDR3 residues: CASNRDSPTYNEQFF. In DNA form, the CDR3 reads TGCGCCAGCAATCGGGACTCCCCTACCTACAATGAGCAGTTCTTC.